This T cell receptor beta chain was obtained from a study of shared clonotypes between healthy human individuals. As defined, naive CD8 cells were CD45RO-negative and positively selected for CCR7, with terminally differentiated effector memory CD45RA+ cells excluded. Produced via immunoSEQ multiplex PCR; TCRdb's table is partial and in-frame only. This table has around 2,000,000 clones, about 92% appearing once. Germline values: CDR1 MNHEY, CDR2 SMNVEV (reference sequence). The CDR3 is made up of 12 amino acids. The receptor's source is a man between 18 and 29 years old in good health. Some clones in this sample may be carry-over from other donors' samples. Sequences were obtained from naive CD8+ T cells from PBMCs. The chain links TRBV27 to TRBJ1-5, with D possibly being TRBD1 (5 bases). The CDR3 DNA reads TGTGGGGCGGGGGATAGCAATCAGCCCCAGCATTTT. Translating gives CGAGDSNQPQHF.